These T cell receptor beta chains were read from a single sample in a study of PD-L1 blockade in urothelial cancer. The protocol was immunoSEQ multiplex PCR, while the TCRdb copy is restricted to in-frame clones and leaves out a portion. Of 95,000 to 130,000 clones in the sample, more than 85% were seen once. Sequenced here: PBMCs, sampled around atezolizumab (anti-PD-L1) treatment. Source of these receptors: a man in his 60s with urothelial cancer. The CDR3 runs from the conserved cysteine through the conserved F or W. Each record gives: J gene, V gene, D gene, clone size, CDR3 DNA, CDR3 protein. D genes are given only for firm matches. Part of the rows lack a size; the others show once, few, many or a class for expanded clones.

TRBJ2-3	TRBV10-2	TRBD1	NA	TGCGCCAGCAGTGAGTCTGCAGGGGGCGGCACAGATACGCAGTATTTT	CASSESAGGGTDTQYF
TRBJ2-3	TRBV27	NA	few	TGTGCCAGCAGTCAGTTTAACACAGATACGCAGTATTTT	CASSQFNTDTQYF
TRBJ1-2	TRBV6-5	TRBD1	few	TGTGCCAGCAGTGCCTGGGACAGGGGGCAGGGCTACACCTTC	CASSAWDRGQGYTF
TRBJ2-6	TRBV7-3	TRBD1	NA	TGTGCCAGCAGCTCCGGACAACAGGGGTCTGGGGCCAACGTCCTGACTTTC	CASSSGQQGSGANVLTF
TRBJ1-4	TRBV7-9	NA	NA	TGTGCCAGCAGCTTGGGTTCACAGACAACTAATGAAAAACTGTTTTTT	CASSLGSQTTNEKLFF
TRBJ2-5	TRBV6-6	NA	NA	TGTGCCAGCAGTTACCCTCGGGAGAAGAAGGAGACCCAGTACTTC	CASSYPREKKETQYF
TRBJ1-4	TRBV5-1	TRBD1	NA	TGCGCCAGCTCAGGGGGTATTAATGAAAAACTGTTTTTT	CASSGGINEKLFF
TRBJ1-2	TRBV9	NA	NA	TGTGCCAGCAGCGTAGTAGTTTCCCATGGCTACACCTTC	CASSVVVSHGYTF
TRBJ1-3	TRBV15	NA	NA	TGTGCCACCAGCAGAGATCAGAGAAACACCATATATTTT	CATSRDQRNTIYF
TRBJ2-7	TRBV9	NA	NA	TGTGCCAGCAGCGTAGGTCTCTACGGCGAGCAGTACTTC	CASSVGLYGEQYF
TRBJ2-7	TRBV18	TRBD1	NA	TGTGCCAGCTCCCTGGACAGGGGGCTACTTAGCTCCTACGAGCAGTACTTC	CASSLDRGLLSSYEQYF
TRBJ1-3	TRBV7-2	NA	NA	TGTGCCAGCAGCTTAGACAGGCTTGGAAACACCATATATTTT	CASSLDRLGNTIYF
TRBJ2-7	TRBV15	TRBD1	NA	TGTGCCACCAGCGATCAACCTGGCAGGGGGAACGAGCAGTACTTC	CATSDQPGRGNEQYF
TRBJ1-5	TRBV19	TRBD1	few	TGTGCCAGTAGTGCGACAGGGGGCAATCAGCCCCAGCATTTT	CASSATGGNQPQHF
TRBJ2-4	TRBV4-3	TRBD1	few	TGCGCCAGCAGCCAAGCCGGACAGGGGCCCAAAAACATTCAGTACTTC	CASSQAGQGPKNIQYF
TRBJ2-7	TRBV6-1	TRBD2	NA	TGTGCCAGCACCTCCGGGACTAGTTTCGACGAGCAGTACTTC	CASTSGTSFDEQYF
TRBJ2-5	TRBV7-8	NA	NA	TGTGCCAGCAGTCCCGGGTACCAAGAGACCCAGTACTTC	CASSPGYQETQYF
TRBJ2-2	TRBV6-5	NA	NA	TGTGCCAGCAGGGGACTCTCCACCGGGGAGCTGTTTTTT	CASRGLSTGELFF
TRBJ2-7	TRBV4-2	NA	NA	TGTGCCAGCAGCCAAGCCGGGATTTCCGAAACCTACGAGCAGTACTTC	CASSQAGISETYEQYF
TRBJ2-5	TRBV5-1	TRBD1	NA	TGCGCCAGCAGCAGAACAGGGGGTCTCCAAGAGACCCAGTACTTC	CASSRTGGLQETQYF
TRBJ2-7	TRBV5-1	TRBD2	NA	TGCGCCAGCAGCAACTCCGGGACTAGCGGGAGGCCCGCCTACGAGCAGTACTTC	CASSNSGTSGRPAYEQYF
TRBJ1-4	TRBV6-4	TRBD1	NA	TGTGCCAGCAGTGACAGGACAGGGGGCAATGAAAAACTGTTTTTT	CASSDRTGGNEKLFF
TRBJ2-1	TRBV2	TRBD2	NA	TGTGCCAGCAGTGGAGCGGGAGGGGGTCCGTACAATGAGCAGTTCTTC	CASSGAGGGPYNEQFF
TRBJ1-2	TRBV4-3	TRBD1	NA	TGCGCCAGCAGCCAAGAGGACAGGGTTAGGGATGGCTACACCTTC	CASSQEDRVRDGYTF
TRBJ2-1	TRBV19	TRBD2	NA	TGTGCCAGTAGTCGACTAGCGGGGGCCAATGAGCAGTTCTTC	CASSRLAGANEQFF
TRBJ1-5	TRBV18	TRBD1	NA	TGTGCCAGCTCAGCACGACAGGGTGATAGCAATCAGCCCCAGCATTTT	CASSARQGDSNQPQHF